The 14 T cell receptor beta chains given below trace back to one sample, sequenced in a study of shared clonotypes between healthy human individuals (TCRdb year 2020). The library was generated by the immunoSEQ multiplex PCR assay. TCRdb mirrors the immuneACCESS table, restricted to in-frame sequences. Some clones are absent from its copies; in checked studies, under half trace to an unresolved V gene, and the reason for the others is unknown. The table for this sample lists millions of clones; roughly 94% of them were counted only once. The top ten clonotypes cover more than 0.1% of the sample. Sequencing was carried out using naive CD4+ T cells sorted from blood. Sample cell subset or site, as interpreted from the label and publication: CD45RA+ positively selected. The receptors derive from a man between 18 and 29 years old in good health.

The chain couples TRBV28 to TRBJ2-7; no firm D call. The CDR3 has 13 residues. The germline gives CDR1 MDHEN, CDR2 SYDVKM. Trimming pared 8 bases from V and 1 base from J, leaving 12 bases between. The CDR3 bases are TGTGCCAGCCATACCGGAGTATCCTACGAGCAGTACTTC. Translation: CASHTGVSYEQYF.

About this clone: The same CDR3 is also encoded by other DNA sequences in this sample. The V and J genes are TRBV5-1 and TRBJ2-7, with D perhaps matching TRBD1 (5 bases). The CDR3 has 13 residues. The V end was cut by 2 bases, the J end by 0 bases, with 6 bases between. Germline CDR1 SGHRS, CDR2 YFSETQ. CDR3 sequence reads: CASSFDSSYEQYF. The CDR3 DNA reads as TGCGCCAGCAGCTTCGACAGCTCCTACGAGCAGTACTTC.

This chain uses TRBV9 with TRBJ1-4, with 9 positions matching TRBD1. Germline-derived CDR1 and CDR2 are SGDLS and YYNGEE. V trimming: 0 bases; J trimming: 4 bases; junction bases outside the gene matches: 4. The CDR3 consists of 16 residues. In DNA form, the CDR3 reads TGTGCCAGCAGCGTAGGCGGGACAGGGATTAATGAAAAACTGTTTTTT. Translation: CASSVGGTGINEKLFF.

Notes on this clone: The junction shows a germline mismatch at one end, possibly a read error. The chain has TRBV7-7 and TRBJ2-7; maybe TRBD1 (6 bases). The length of the CDR3 is 15 residues. Germline CDR1 and CDR2: SSHAT and FNYEAQ (reference sequence). The CDR3: CASSLAPDSSYEQYF. CDR3 sequence (DNA): TGTGCTAGCAGCTTAGCGCCGGACAGCTCCTACGAGCAGTACTTC.

This clone was counted a single time. The V gene is TRBV7-9, the J gene TRBJ2-5, with a tentative D call TRBD2 (6 bases). Germline CDR1 and CDR2: SEHNR and FQNEAQ (reference sequence). V was pared by 5 bases and J by 3 bases, with 16 bases between. The length of the CDR3 is 15 residues. The chain's CDR3 is CASSPSRAGKETQYF. The DNA for the CDR3 is TGTGCCAGCAGCCCCTCTCGGGCGGGGAAAGAGACCCAGTACTTC.

With respect to this clone: The sample has other DNA sequences that encode this CDR3 too. The chain uses TRBV7-2 and TRBJ2-7; no reliable D call. The CDR3 length is 12 residues. The ends were cut back, 2 bases at V and 5 bases at J, with 7 bases in the middle. Germline assignment: CDR1 SGHTA and CDR2 FQGNSA. This chain's CDR3 is CASSLRRNEQYF. CDR3 nucleotides: TGTGCCAGCAGCTTACGTAGGAACGAGCAGTACTTC.

This clone was detected once. V is TRBV6-5 and J is TRBJ2-2; D is possibly TRBD1 (6 bases). This CDR3 has 13 amino acids. Trimming left V 10 bases short and J 7 bases short, with 16 bases between. Germline V gene sequence: CDR1 MNHEY, CDR2 SVGAGI. This CDR3 reads CATQQGRDGELFF. In DNA form, the CDR3 reads TGTGCCACCCAGCAGGGGCGAGACGGGGAGCTGTTTTTT.

J is TRBJ2-1 and V is TRBV10-3; 9 bases map to TRBD2. CDR1 is ENHRY and CDR2 is SYGVKD in the germline V gene. The CDR3 has 19 residues. V dropped 0 bases and J dropped 8; count of bases not matched to a gene: 17. The CDR3 sequence: CAISESLAGARGSMYEQFF. Here the CDR3 DNA reads TGTGCCATCAGTGAGTCGTTAGCGGGGGCCCGCGGGAGTATGTATGAGCAGTTCTTC.

This sequence joins TRBV27 and TRBJ2-1; TRBD2 might be the D (6 bases). This CDR3 is 15 amino acids long. The V and J ends lost 6 bases and 6 bases respectively, with 18 bases between them. The germline V gene has CDR1 MNHEY and CDR2 SMNVEV (reference sequence). The CDR3 DNA reads as TGTGCCAGCAGGCCCTGGGAACGGGAGAGCAATGAGCAGTTCTTC. Amino acids: CASRPWERESNEQFF.

The J gene is TRBJ1-2, the V gene TRBV5-1; D remains unclear. Trimming cost V 0 bases and J 10 bases, with 16 bases left between them. CDR1 and CDR2 (germline): SGHRS, YFSETQ. There are 14 residues in the CDR3. The CDR3 DNA reads TGCGCCAGCAGCTTGGGGGCGCCGTCGGGTGCCTACACCTTC. Encoded protein: CASSLGAPSGAYTF.

The chain uses TRBV5-1 and TRBJ2-1, with 11 bases lining up with TRBD2. Trimming removed 3 bases from V and 8 bases from J; junction bases left unmatched: 7. Germline CDR1 is SGHRS and CDR2 is YFSETQ. The CDR3 totals 15 residues. The CDR3 protein is CASSSTSGSPDEQFF. The DNA for the CDR3 is TGCGCCAGCAGCTCTACTAGCGGGAGCCCCGATGAGCAGTTCTTC.

The chain is built from TRBV7-9 and TRBJ2-2; 9 nucleotides match TRBD2. The CDR3 runs 15 residues. Germline assignment: CDR1 SEHNR and CDR2 FQNEAQ (reference sequence). After removal of 9 bases from V and 2 bases from J, the junction contained 7 bases not matched to a gene. CDR3 DNA sequence: TGTGCCAGTTTAGCGGGAGTGATTAACACCGGGGAGCTGTTTTTT. It codes for CASLAGVINTGELFF.

V and J are TRBV10-3 and TRBJ2-3; D call uncertain. This CDR3 contains 13 residues. Germline CDR1 ENHRY, CDR2 SYGVKD. Trimming took off 6 bases at V and 5 bases at J, with 12 bases between the two ends. The CDR3 DNA sequence: TGTGCCATCAGCGGCCAATTGGGAGATACGCAGTATTTT. Translation gives CAISGQLGDTQYF.

The V and J genes are TRBV6-5 and TRBJ1-2; no reliable D call. The germline V and J ends were trimmed by 6 bases and 4 bases, with 18 bases remaining between them. Germline assignment: CDR1 MNHEY and CDR2 SVGAGI. The CDR3 has 15 amino acids. The CDR3 loop is CASSHGGSPLYGYTF. The CDR3 DNA reads as TGTGCCAGCAGCCACGGAGGTTCACCCCTCTATGGCTACACCTTC.